One sample yielded the 14 T cell receptor beta chains listed below, sequenced in a study of T cells in Graves' hyperthyroidism and ophthalmopathy. Amplified TCR beta CDR3 regions derived from RNA transcripts. In the first-round RT-PCR of the TCR CDR3, the HTBI primer set was used. In TCRdb, the multiplex PCR reads were re-called with MiXCR into one record per CDR3 protein. The sample holds 700,000 or so distinct CDR3 sequences, roughly 15% seen once. Sequencing input: blood. Receptors originate from a man younger than 35 with Graves' hyperthyroidism.

The chain uses TRBV6-1 and TRBJ2-6, with a weak D call TRBD2 (6 bases). Germline CDR1 MNHNS, CDR2 SASEGT. CDR3 length: 19 residues. With 5 bases removed from V and 2 bases from J, the gap between germline ends came to 22 bases. The CDR3 region has the DNA TGTGCCAGCAGTCTTCGGGAGAGCCCCTCATCCGCTGGGGCCAACGTCCTGACTTTC. Protein sequence: CASSLRESPSSAGANVLTF.

Many counts were recorded for this clonotype. The V gene is TRBV9, the J gene TRBJ2-2; 9 nucleotides match TRBD2. Germline trimming cut 0 bases from V and 7 bases from J; bases unmatched to any gene: 4. The CDR3 sequence is 15 residues long. Germline V gene lookup returns CDR1 SGDLS and CDR2 YYNGEE. The CDR3 sequence: CASSVATSGFGELFF. As DNA, the CDR3 is TGTGCCAGCAGCGTAGCAACTAGCGGGTTCGGGGAGCTGTTTTTT.

The chain uses TRBV4-2 and TRBJ1-3, with a tentative D call TRBD1 (5 bases). V was pared by 3 bases and J by 0 bases, with 12 bases between. This CDR3 spans 16 amino acids. Per the germline V gene, CDR1 is LGHNA and CDR2 is YNFKEQ. CDR3 protein: CASSHGHVNSGNTIYF. CDR3 in DNA: TGTGCCAGCAGCCACGGACACGTTAACTCTGGAAACACCATATATTTT.

This clonotype has ten or more counts. CDR3 amino acids: CASSYSRTVNTEAFF. The CDR3 DNA follows: TGTGCCAGCAGTTACTCTAGGACAGTGAACACTGAAGCTTTCTTT. V usage is TRBV6-6 and J usage is TRBJ1-1; perhaps TRBD1 as D (6 bases). The CDR3 is 15 residues long. The V end was cut by 0 bases, the J end by 0 bases, with 8 bases between. The germline V gene encodes CDR1 MNHNY and CDR2 SVGAGI (reference sequence).

At least ten counts were recorded for this clonotype. Written as DNA, the CDR3 is TGCAGTGCAGGTGGCCGGGGGGCCCGAGGCGAGCAGTACTTC. This encodes CSAGGRGARGEQYF. The rearrangement uses TRBV20-1 and TRBJ2-7, with D possibly TRBD2 on 7 matching bases. This CDR3 spans 14 amino acids. The germline V gene has CDR1 DFQATT and CDR2 SNEGSKA (reference sequence). Trimming left V 6 bases short and J 6 bases short, with 21 bases between.

This clonotype was seen at least ten times. The J gene is TRBJ2-5, the V gene TRBV11-3, with 8 bases matching TRBD1. Germline V gives CDR1 SGHNT, CDR2 YENEEA. CDR3 length: 18 amino acids. J lost 8 bases, V lost 1 base, and 18 bases had no gene match. The CDR3 nucleotides are TGTGCCAGCAGCTTAGTCTCATTCGTACCGGGACAGGCGGACACCCAGTACTTC. It specifies CASSLVSFVPGQADTQYF.

The chain joins TRBV20-1 to TRBJ2-5; either TRBD1 or TRBD2 may fit D (5 bases each). The germline V gene has CDR1 DFQATT and CDR2 SNEGSKA (reference sequence). The CDR3 is 13 amino acids. Trimming shortened V by 7 bases and J by 5 bases, and 17 bases separated the two germline ends. This CDR3 reads CSVRDPKTETQYF. CDR3 sequence (DNA): TGCAGTGTTCGGGACCCTAAAACGGAGACCCAGTACTTC.

On this clonotype itself: Being one base from a much bigger clone, this may be a read error. CDR3 sequence (DNA): TGTGGCAGCAGTTTCGTTTCGCGTAAGACCCAGTACTTC. Protein sequence: CGSSFVSRKTQYF. The gene calls are TRBV28 and TRBJ2-5, with no clear D. The CDR3 loop spans 13 amino acids. From germline, CDR1 is MDHEN and CDR2 SYDVKM.

This clonotype was detected a few times. V is TRBV10-2 and J is TRBJ2-3, with D unresolved. Germline V gene sequence: CDR1 WSHSY, CDR2 SAAADI. The CDR3 extends over 13 amino acids. V was pared by 6 bases and J by 1 base, with 8 bases between. CDR3 DNA: TGCGCCAGCAGCACTACCCGCACAGATACGCAGTATTTT. Translation: CASSTTRTDTQYF.

Regarding this clonotype: A much larger clone lies a single base off, so this may be a read error. The gene calls are TRBV6-5 and TRBJ2-3, with 9 nucleotides matching TRBD2. V shed 2 bases and J 2 bases; nucleotides not matched to a gene: 5. The CDR3 is made up of 16 amino acids. The germline CDR1 and CDR2 sequences are MNHEY and SVGAGI. This CDR3 is CASSYPTSGYTDTQYF. For the CDR3, the DNA is TGTGCCAGCAGTTACCCGACTAGCGGCTACACAGATACGCAGTATTTT.

This chain connects TRBV19 to TRBJ2-1, with TRBD2 matching over 7 bases. Losses at the gene ends were 8 bases for V and 3 bases for J; bases not matched to a gene: 4. The CDR3 runs to 13 residues. Germline CDR1 reads LNHDA; CDR2 reads SQIVND (reference sequence). The CDR3 loop reads CASSAGDYNEQFF. The CDR3 nucleotides are TGTGCCAGTTCGGCGGGAGACTACAATGAGCAGTTCTTC.

CDR3 nucleotide sequence: TGTGCCAGCAGTATGGAAGGACAGGCTAATGAAAAACTGTTTTTT. Its translation: CASSMEGQANEKLFF. The chain uses TRBV2 and TRBJ1-4; 7 bases are a match to TRBD1. V lost 5 bases and J lost 3; bases outside the gene matches: 6. This CDR3 contains 15 residues. The germline V gene has CDR1 SNHLY and CDR2 FYNNEI.

This clonotype was seen at least ten times. The V call is TRBV2, the J call TRBJ1-1; D call uncertain. The ends were cut back, 6 bases at V and 3 bases at J, with 14 bases in the middle. The germline V gene encodes CDR1 SNHLY and CDR2 FYNNEI. CDR3 length equals 14 residues. The CDR3 bases are TGTGCCAGCAGGTCGCTTTCTTCGGACACTGAAGCTTTCTTT. Amino acid sequence: CASRSLSSDTEAFF.

This clonotype appeared many times. V gene TRBV10-3 combines with J gene TRBJ1-2, with D maybe TRBD1 (5 bases). Deletions cut 3 bases from V and 6 bases from J, with 14 bases between. Germline loops: CDR1 ENHRY, CDR2 SYGVKD. There are 14 residues in the CDR3. The CDR3 loop reads CAISERQGEDGYTF. CDR3 in DNA: TGTGCCATCAGTGAACGTCAGGGTGAGGATGGCTACACCTTC.